The rows below give T cell receptor beta chains drawn from one sample of a study of control samples from healthy donors and cancer patients. The table came from immunoSEQ multiplex PCR; TCRdb's copy has only in-frame clones and leaves some out. The sample holds 400,000 to 500,000 clones; around 90% are singletons and the top ten take 5% to 7%. Specimen: PBMCs. Every receptor here comes from a man in his forties or fifties with head and neck cancer. Both conserved end residues are part of each CDR3. D genes are given only for firm matches. Expanded clones get a size class; other rows say once, few or many, or leave the size out.

J,D,length,V,size,DNA,CDR3
TRBJ2-1,NA,14,TRBV3-1/TRBV3-2,NA,TGTGCCAGCAGCCTTAGGGCCCGGGTGGATGAGCAGTTCTTC,CASSLRARVDEQFF
TRBJ1-1,NA,12,TRBV6-4,NA,TGTGCCAGCAGTTCTGACGGTTATGAAGCTTTCTTT,CASSSDGYEAFF
TRBJ1-2,NA,15,TRBV7-9,NA,TGTGCCAGCAGCTTAGATGCTGGGGAAGACTATGGCTACACCTTC,CASSLDAGEDYGYTF
TRBJ2-7,NA,12,TRBV11-3,NA,TGTGCCAGCAGCAACAGTACCTACGAGCAGTACTTC,CASSNSTYEQYF
TRBJ1-4,NA,11,TRBV29-1,NA,TGCAGCGTTGTTGAGAGGGAAAAACTGTTTTTT,CSVVEREKLFF
TRBJ1-1,TRBD1,15,TRBV9,NA,TGTGCCAGCAGCGTAGAAGGGACAGCTAACACTGAAGCTTTCTTT,CASSVEGTANTEAFF
TRBJ2-2,NA,15,TRBV6-5,few,TGTGCCAGCAGTACTCGAACAGGGGAGGCCGGGGAGCTGTTTTTT,CASSTRTGEAGELFF
TRBJ1-6,NA,15,TRBV19,NA,TGTGCCAGTAGTACATCGAGCTCCTATAATTCACCCCTCCACTTT,CASSTSSSYNSPLHF
TRBJ1-1,NA,13,TRBV28,once,TGTGCCAGCAGTTTCTTCGGGGAAGCTGAAGCTTTCTTT,CASSFFGEAEAFF
TRBJ1-6,NA,14,TRBV27,NA,TGTGCCAGCAGTTTAAGGGGCAGTAATTCACCCCTCCACTTT,CASSLRGSNSPLHF
TRBJ1-1,NA,13,TRBV5-4,NA,TGTGCCAGCAGCTTGGGGGGGGCGGGTGAAGCTTTCTTT,CASSLGGAGEAFF
TRBJ2-3,TRBD2,15,TRBV2,NA,TGTGCCAGCAGTGAGTCAGCGGGAGGGGCGGATACGCAGTATTTT,CASSESAGGADTQYF
TRBJ1-2,NA,12,TRBV7-9,NA,TGTGCCAGCAGCCCCGACAACTATGGCTACACCTTC,CASSPDNYGYTF
TRBJ2-4,TRBD2,18,TRBV19,once,TGTGCCAGTAGGACCTCCGGCCAAGCGGGAGGTGCCAAAAACATTCAGTACTTC,CASRTSGQAGGAKNIQYF
TRBJ2-7,TRBD1,13,TRBV11-3,NA,TGTGCCAGCAGCTCGGACAGGGAGCGCGAGCAGTACTTC,CASSSDREREQYF
TRBJ2-1,NA,12,TRBV7-2,NA,TGTGCCTCACGGGCGGGGCAGAATGAGCAGTTCTTC,CASRAGQNEQFF
TRBJ2-1,NA,13,TRBV3-1/TRBV3-2,NA,TGTGCCAGCAGCCAATATGGAGTGGAAGAGCAGTTCTTC,CASSQYGVEEQFF
TRBJ1-1,TRBD1,15,TRBV9,NA,TGTGCCAGCAGCGGAGACAGGGGCTCGCGAACTGAAGCTTTCTTT,CASSGDRGSRTEAFF
TRBJ1-1,TRBD1,17,TRBV5-1,NA,TGCGCCAGCAGCCCCCGGGACAGGGGGGCCCTGAACACTGAAGCTTTCTTT,CASSPRDRGALNTEAFF
TRBJ1-3,NA,16,TRBV4-3,NA,TGCGCCAGCAGCCAAGTCATTTTTGGGAGTGGAAACACCATATATTTT,CASSQVIFGSGNTIYF
TRBJ2-7,NA,12,TRBV7-2,NA,TGTGCCAGCAGCTTAAACCGGGACGAGCAGTACTTC,CASSLNRDEQYF
TRBJ2-7,TRBD1,11,TRBV30,NA,TGTGCCTGGAGTGCGAAGGGACAGTTCCGTTTC,CAWSAKGQFRF
TRBJ2-2,TRBD2,16,TRBV28,NA,TGTGCCAGTCGACTAGCGGGAGGACGAGGCACCGGGGAGCTGTTTTTT,CASRLAGGRGTGELFF
TRBJ1-1,NA,13,TRBV10-3,NA,TGTGCCATCAGTGACTCTATGAACACTGAAGCTTTCTTT,CAISDSMNTEAFF
TRBJ1-4,TRBD1,15,TRBV9,NA,TGTGCCAGCAGCGGACAACAGGGAGGGGGCGAAAAACTGTTTTTT,CASSGQQGGGEKLFF
TRBJ1-6,NA,13,TRBV11-2,NA,TGTGCCAGCAGCTTAGAGACCCGGCTGTCCCTCCACTTT,CASSLETRLSLHF
TRBJ2-1,NA,13,TRBV5-1,few,TGCGCCAGCGGAGGGACAGCCTACAATGAGCAGTTCTTC,CASGGTAYNEQFF
TRBJ2-7,TRBD2,15,TRBV6-5,NA,TGTGCCAGCAGTTACTACGTCGGGGGGGCCTACGAGCAGTACTTC,CASSYYVGGAYEQYF
TRBJ1-6,TRBD1,16,TRBV4-2,NA,TGTGCCAGCAGCCAAGAAAGAGGGGGCCAGGTTTCACCCCTCCACTTT,CASSQERGGQVSPLHF
TRBJ2-2,NA,11,TRBV27,NA,TGTGCCAGCACCGGAGGGTCGGTGCTGTTTTTT,CASTGGSVLFF
TRBJ2-1,NA,15,TRBV15,NA,TGTGCCACCAGCAGCCGGAGGGCAGGGTACAATGAGCAGTTCTTC,CATSSRRAGYNEQFF
TRBJ2-1,TRBD2,20,TRBV6-4,NA,TGTGCCAGCAGCCGATTCGGGTCCCAGGATGGCGGTAGCGGGGGCTATGAGCAGTTCTTC,CASSRFGSQDGGSGGYEQFF
TRBJ2-7,NA,12,TRBV2,NA,TGTGCCAGCAGTGGAGGACATTACGAGCAGTACTTC,CASSGGHYEQYF
TRBJ1-4,TRBD1,15,TRBV5-1,NA,TGCGCCAGCAGCCAAGACAGGGGGCGGTATGAAAAACTGTTTTTT,CASSQDRGRYEKLFF
TRBJ2-7,TRBD1,14,TRBV5-8,NA,TGTGCCAGCAGTTCCGGGACAGGGGTCCACGAGCAGTACTTC,CASSSGTGVHEQYF
TRBJ2-1,TRBD2,18,TRBV6-2/TRBV6-3,NA,TGTGCCAGCAGTTACAGTGGGAGGGACTACTCCAGGGTTGATGAGCAGTTCTTC,CASSYSGRDYSRVDEQFF
TRBJ2-7,NA,14,TRBV14,NA,TGTGCCAGCAGCCAATTCGGGACCTACTACGAGCAGTACTTC,CASSQFGTYYEQYF
TRBJ1-1,NA,13,TRBV20-1,NA,TGCAGTGCTAGTTCGATGGGGAACACTGAAGCTTTCTTT,CSASSMGNTEAFF
TRBJ2-3,NA,15,TRBV15,NA,TGTGCCACCAGCAGAGGTAGCGAGCGCACAGATACGCAGTATTTT,CATSRGSERTDTQYF
TRBJ2-1,NA,15,TRBV9,NA,TGTGCCAGCAGCTCCCGACTAGGCTCCTACAATGAGCAGTTCTTC,CASSSRLGSYNEQFF